A single sample is the source of the 17 T cell receptor beta chains below, sequenced in a study of T cell responses to AZD1222 COVID-19 vaccine. Clones were read by immunoSEQ multiplex PCR, and TCRdb kept only the in-frame ones, dropping some. The sample lists over 120,000 clones, 70% to 90% occurring once. Sequences were derived from peripheral blood, sampled on day 0 of AZD1222 vaccination. These receptors were obtained from an adult in good health.

V usage is TRBV5-4 and J usage is TRBJ1-3; TRBD1 agrees at 7 bases. This CDR3 has 15 amino acids. Losses at the gene ends were 0 bases for V and 3 bases for J; bases not matched to a gene: 3. CDR1 and CDR2 from the germline V gene are SGHNT and YYREEE (reference sequence). The CDR3 loop is CASSLDRGVGNTIYF. The CDR3 nucleotides read TGTGCCAGCAGCTTGGACAGGGGAGTTGGAAACACCATATATTTT.

The chain uses TRBV7-9 and TRBJ1-4; unclear D gene. The CDR3 runs 12 residues. The germline CDR1 and CDR2 sequences are SEHNR and FQNEAQ (reference sequence). Between the trimmed V and J ends, which lost 6 bases and 8 bases, there was a span of 10 bases. The CDR3 DNA is TGTGCCAGCAGAAAAATGGGGGAAAAACTGTTTTTT. Its protein is CASRKMGEKLFF.

The chain carries TRBV5-1 and TRBJ2-3; no definite D call. The germline CDR1 and CDR2 sequences are SGHRS and YFSETQ. V was cut by 4 bases and J by 5 bases, with 8 bases left in between. The CDR3 length is 12 residues. CDR3 region: CASSPVLDTQYF. DNA for the CDR3: TGCGCCAGCAGCCCGGTGTTAGATACGCAGTATTTT.

This chain uses TRBV18 with TRBJ2-3; maybe TRBD1 (6 bases). Per the germline V gene, CDR1 is KGHSH and CDR2 is LQKENI. Trimming pared 0 bases from V and 2 bases from J, leaving 15 bases between. The CDR3 covers 17 residues. CDR3 loop: CASSPPWAGDDTDTQYF. The CDR3 DNA reads as TGTGCCAGCTCACCACCGTGGGCAGGGGACGACACAGATACGCAGTATTTT. The full variable domain, its missing parts supplied by reference TRBV18 and TRBJ2-3, is NAGVMQNPRHLVRRRGQEARLRCSPMKGHSHVYWYRQLPEEGLKFMVYLQKENIIDESGMPKERFSAEFPKEGPSILRIQQVVRGDSAAYFCASSPPWAGDDTDTQYFGPGTRLTVL.

The chain uses TRBV18 and TRBJ1-1, with unresolved D. V lost 0 bases to trimming and J lost 0 bases, with 11 bases between them. From germline, CDR1 is KGHSH and CDR2 LQKENI. This CDR3 has 16 amino acids. The CDR3 sequence: CASSPPNRGMNTEAFF. Here the CDR3 DNA reads TGTGCCAGCTCACCACCGAATCGAGGGATGAACACTGAAGCTTTCTTT.

The table lists this clone with a few counts. The chain links TRBV5-1 to TRBJ1-1; no firm D call. This CDR3 region has 12 residues. V was trimmed by 2 bases and J by 1 base, leaving 3 bases between them. Looked up from germline, CDR1 is SGHRS and CDR2 is YFSETQ. The CDR3 sequence is CASSFRNTEAFF. The CDR3 DNA reads TGCGCCAGCAGCTTTAGGAACACTGAAGCTTTCTTT.

This clone turned up a few times. This chain connects TRBV18 to TRBJ1-1, with 7 nucleotides matching TRBD1. Germline values: CDR1 KGHSH, CDR2 LQKENI. The V and J ends lost 3 bases and 4 bases, in that order; junction bases with no gene match: 5. The CDR3 extends over 14 amino acids. The CDR3 DNA sequence: TGTGCCAGCTCACCTGGACAGGTTCCCACTGAAGCTTTCTTT. This encodes CASSPGQVPTEAFF.

Only one count was recorded for this clone. The J gene is TRBJ1-5, the V gene TRBV7-9; possible D gene TRBD1, 5 bases. Trimming pared 6 bases from V and 7 bases from J, leaving 13 bases between. Germline V lookup: CDR1 SEHNR, CDR2 FQNEAQ (reference sequence). The CDR3 is 13 residues long. In DNA form, the CDR3 reads TGTGCCAGCAGTGTCGAGGGGAACCAGCCCCAGCATTTT. It is translated as CASSVEGNQPQHF.

Here the CDR3 reads CASSLGQTGGRGYGYTF. CDR3 DNA sequence: TGTGCCAGCAGCCTCGGCCAAACAGGGGGCCGGGGCTATGGCTACACCTTC. The rearrangement links TRBV28 to TRBJ1-2, with 9 bases lining up with TRBD1. This CDR3 region has 17 residues. The V segment lost 6 bases and the J segment 4 bases; nucleotides outside the gene matches: 15. Germline V lookup: CDR1 MDHEN, CDR2 SYDVKM.

This clone was detected once. Written as DNA, the CDR3 is TGCGCCAGCAGCAGTGGATGGGGGAATGAGCAGTTCTTC. It specifies CASSSGWGNEQFF. The V gene is TRBV5-1, the J gene TRBJ2-1; the D gene could be TRBD1 or TRBD2 (5 bases each). The CDR3 consists of 13 residues. Germline CDR1 is SGHRS and CDR2 is YFSETQ. V lost 4 bases and J lost 7, with 12 bases in between. The whole variable domain, filled in from reference TRBV5-1 and TRBJ2-1, reads KAGVTQTPRYLIKTRGQQVTLSCSPISGHRSVSWYQQTPGQGLQFLFEYFSETQRNKGNFPGRFSGRQFSNSRSEMNVSTLELGDSALYLCASSSGWGNEQFFGPGTRLTVL.

This clone was counted once. This rearrangement joins TRBV24-1 to TRBJ1-2; D call uncertain. The V end was cut by 4 bases, the J end by 4 bases, with 9 bases between. CDR3 size: 13 residues. Germline V gives CDR1 KGHDR, CDR2 SFDVKD. The CDR3 DNA sequence: TGTGCCACCAGTGAGGGGTTTGGCTATGGCTACACCTTC. Its translation is CATSEGFGYGYTF.

The gene calls are TRBV2 and TRBJ1-6, with D unclear. This CDR3 is 14 amino acids long. Per germline, CDR1 SNHLY and CDR2 FYNNEI. This CDR3 is CGSGRSSYNSPLHF. The CDR3 nucleotides read TGTGGGTCGGGCAGGAGCTCCTATAATTCACCCCTCCACTTT.

This clone was picked up one time. This chain uses TRBV11-2 with TRBJ2-2, with 12 bases matching TRBD2. CDR3 length: 17 residues. Unmatched junction bases numbered 5, after V lost 1 base and J lost 5 bases. Germline loops: CDR1 SGHAT, CDR2 FQNNGV. CDR3 nucleotides: TGTGCCAGCAGCTTAGCAGGACTAGCGGGATGGACCGGGGAGCTGTTTTTT. Translation gives CASSLAGLAGWTGELFF.

The chain employs TRBV19 and TRBJ1-5, with a weak D call TRBD1 (5 bases). Germline CDR1 and CDR2: LNHDA and SQIVND (reference sequence). With 5 bases removed from V and 4 bases from J, the gap between germline ends came to 15 bases. CDR3 size: 15 residues. The CDR3 bases are TGTGCCAGTAGTGGCCAGACAGTGGGAAATCAGCCCCAGCATTTT. This encodes CASSGQTVGNQPQHF.

The J gene is TRBJ1-5, the V gene TRBV16; 9 bases agree with TRBD1. CDR1 KGHSY and CDR2 FQNENV come from the germline V gene. Trimming took 7 bases from V and 5 from J; bases not matched to a gene: 3. The CDR3 has 13 residues. CDR3 protein: CASTWTGDQPQHF. The CDR3 bases are TGTGCCAGCACTTGGACAGGGGATCAGCCCCAGCATTTT.

This clone was observed a single time. This chain links TRBV20-1 with TRBJ1-5; D uncertain. The CDR3 runs to 12 residues. Between the trimmed V and J ends, which lost 3 bases and 4 bases, there was a span of 7 bases. Germline assignment: CDR1 DFQATT and CDR2 SNEGSKA (reference sequence). CDR3 coding DNA: TGCAGTGCTAGTTCAACGAATCAGCCCCAGCATTTT. Translation: CSASSTNQPQHF.

V gene TRBV18 combines with J gene TRBJ2-7, with 10 nucleotides matching TRBD2. V lost 5 bases to trimming and J lost 2 bases; unmatched junction nucleotides: 6. CDR3 length: 15 amino acids. Germline V gene sequence: CDR1 KGHSH, CDR2 LQKENI. The CDR3 nucleotides read TGTGCCAGCTCAGCTACCGGGACTAGCGCCTACGAGCAGTACTTC. As protein: CASSATGTSAYEQYF.